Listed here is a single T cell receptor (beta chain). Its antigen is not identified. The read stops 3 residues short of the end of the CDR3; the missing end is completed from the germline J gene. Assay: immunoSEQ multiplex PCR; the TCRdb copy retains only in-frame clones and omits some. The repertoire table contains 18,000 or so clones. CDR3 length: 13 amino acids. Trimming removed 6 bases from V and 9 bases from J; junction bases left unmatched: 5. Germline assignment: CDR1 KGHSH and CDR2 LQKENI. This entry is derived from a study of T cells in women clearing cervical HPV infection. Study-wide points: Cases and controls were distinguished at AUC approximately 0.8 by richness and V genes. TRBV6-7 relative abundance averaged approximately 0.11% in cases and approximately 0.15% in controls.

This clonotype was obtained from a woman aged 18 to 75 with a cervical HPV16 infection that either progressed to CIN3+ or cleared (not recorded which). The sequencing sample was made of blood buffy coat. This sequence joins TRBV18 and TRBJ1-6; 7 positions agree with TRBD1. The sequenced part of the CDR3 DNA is TGTGCCAGCTCTGACAGGGAAAGTTCACCC. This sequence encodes CASSDRESSP. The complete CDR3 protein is CASSDRESSPLHF. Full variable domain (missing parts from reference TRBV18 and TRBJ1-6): NAGVMQNPRHLVRRRGQEARLRCSPMKGHSHVYWYRQLPEEGLKFMVYLQKENIIDESGMPKERFSAEFPKEGPSILRIQQVVRGDSAAYFCASSDRESSPLHFGNGTRLTVT.